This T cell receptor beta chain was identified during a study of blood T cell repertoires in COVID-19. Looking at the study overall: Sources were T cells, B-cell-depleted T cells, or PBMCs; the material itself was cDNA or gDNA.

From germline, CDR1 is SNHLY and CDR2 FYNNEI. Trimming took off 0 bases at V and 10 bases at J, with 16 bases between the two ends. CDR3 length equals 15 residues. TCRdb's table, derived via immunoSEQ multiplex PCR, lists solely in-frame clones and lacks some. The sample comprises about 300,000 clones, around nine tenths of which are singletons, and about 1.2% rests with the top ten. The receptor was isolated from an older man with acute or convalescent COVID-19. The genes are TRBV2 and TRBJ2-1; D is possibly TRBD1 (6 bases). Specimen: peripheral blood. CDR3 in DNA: TGTGCCAGCAGTGAAGCACAGGGAAGGGGACGCGAGCAGTTCTTC. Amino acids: CASSEAQGRGREQFF.